The subject of this entry is one TCR beta chain. This CDR3 is 17 amino acids long. Per germline, CDR1 LNHNV and CDR2 YYDKDF (reference sequence). J lost 5 bases, V lost 0 bases, and 8 bases had no gene match. Thyroid ultrasound, orbital computed tomography, clinical symptoms, and serum thyroxine and TRAb underpinned diagnoses. Fresh peripheral blood, 7.5 to 10 ml, was the source of the PBMCs. This sample stems from a study of T cells in Graves' hyperthyroidism and ophthalmopathy. What was amplified from RNA transcripts were TCR beta CDR3 regions. Primed by the HTBI set, a first-round RT-PCR was run on the TCR CDR3. From the multiplex PCR reads, TCRdb called clonotypes with MiXCR, one entry per CDR3 protein. In the table there are around 400,000 distinct CDR3 sequences, nearly 15% of which are singletons.

This receptor was obtained from a woman aged 55-75 years with Graves' ophthalmopathy. This chain connects TRBV15 to TRBJ2-5; 11 bases align to TRBD2. Input material: blood. CDR3 sequence: CATSREGRLAGQETQYF. In DNA form, the CDR3 reads TGTGCCACCAGCAGAGAAGGGAGACTAGCGGGACAGGAGACCCAGTACTTC.